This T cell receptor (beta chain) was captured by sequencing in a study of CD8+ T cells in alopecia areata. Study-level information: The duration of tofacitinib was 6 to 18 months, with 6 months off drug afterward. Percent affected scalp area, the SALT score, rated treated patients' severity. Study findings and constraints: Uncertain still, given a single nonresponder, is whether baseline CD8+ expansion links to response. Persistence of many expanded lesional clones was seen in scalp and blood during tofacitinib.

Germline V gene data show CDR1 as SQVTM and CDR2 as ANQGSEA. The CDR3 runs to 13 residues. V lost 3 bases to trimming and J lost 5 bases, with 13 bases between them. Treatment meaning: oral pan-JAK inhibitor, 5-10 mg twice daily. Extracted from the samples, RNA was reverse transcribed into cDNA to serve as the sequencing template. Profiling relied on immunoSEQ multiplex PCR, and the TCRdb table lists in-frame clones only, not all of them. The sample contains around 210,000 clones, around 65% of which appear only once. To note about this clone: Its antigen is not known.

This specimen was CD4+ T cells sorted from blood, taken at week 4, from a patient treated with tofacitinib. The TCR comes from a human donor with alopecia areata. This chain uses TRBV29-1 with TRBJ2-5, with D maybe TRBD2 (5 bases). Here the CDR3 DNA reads TGCAGCGTTGATTATCCGGGGTCTGAGACCCAGTACTTC. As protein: CSVDYPGSETQYF. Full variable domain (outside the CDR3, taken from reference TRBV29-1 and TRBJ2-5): SAVISQKPSRDICQRGTSLTIQCQVDSQVTMMFWYRQQPGQSLTLIATANQGSEATYESGFVIDKFPISRPNLTFSTLTVSNMSPEDSSIYLCSVDYPGSETQYFGPGTRLLVL.